This passage covers 20 T cell receptor beta chains from one sample sequenced in a study of T cells in localized non-small cell lung cancer. TCRdb's table, derived via immunoSEQ multiplex PCR, lists solely in-frame clones and lacks some. The sample holds tens of thousands of clones, about nine tenths seen once. The material sequenced was peripheral blood, taken before any cancer treatment. The origin of the receptors is a male donor at least 60 years old with stage III lung adenocarcinoma.

The chain couples TRBV28 to TRBJ1-2; D is possibly TRBD1 (5 bases). This CDR3 is 14 amino acids long. Germline V CDR1 and CDR2: MDHEN, SYDVKM. Trimming removed 6 bases at V and 2 bases at J, with 13 bases between. This chain's CDR3 is CASRLSQGNYGYTF. The CDR3, as DNA: TGTGCCAGCAGACTTAGCCAGGGAAACTATGGCTACACCTTC.

The rearrangement links TRBV7-8 to TRBJ1-2; D is uncertain. The CDR3 runs to 15 residues. The germline CDR1 and CDR2 sequences are SGHVS and FQNEAQ. Trimming pared 7 bases from V and 3 bases from J, leaving 18 bases between. The CDR3 loop reads CASTSRASDYYGYTF. The CDR3 DNA sequence: TGTGCCAGCACCTCCCGAGCGTCGGACTACTATGGCTACACCTTC.

This clone was detected once. V usage is TRBV7-3 and J usage is TRBJ2-1; D possibly corresponds to TRBD2 (5 bases). Germline-derived CDR1 and CDR2 are SGHTA and FQGTGA. V lost 0 bases to trimming and J lost 6 bases, with 9 bases between them. The CDR3 has 14 amino acids. DNA of the CDR3: TGTGCCAGCAGCTTAACCCCTAGCACCAATGAGCAGTTCTTC. Amino acid sequence: CASSLTPSTNEQFF.

The chain links TRBV11-3 to TRBJ1-1; D remains unclear. Trimming pared 5 bases from V and 1 base from J, leaving 8 bases between. Germline CDR1 and CDR2: SGHNT and YENEEA. The CDR3 totals 13 residues. CDR3 coding DNA: TGTGCCAGCAGCCCTGAAAGGAACACTGAAGCTTTCTTT. It is translated as CASSPERNTEAFF.

The chain uses TRBV7-2 and TRBJ2-4; D is ambiguous. The CDR3 extends over 14 amino acids. V gave up 5 bases and J gave up 0 bases, with 8 bases separating them. CDR1 SGHTA and CDR2 FQGNSA come from the germline V gene. In nucleotides, the CDR3 is TGTGCCAGCAGCCCAGCCCTAGCCAAAAACATTCAGTACTTC. Translated, it gives CASSPALAKNIQYF.

This clone was detected once. The chain links TRBV5-8 to TRBJ1-2, with 7 nucleotides matching TRBD1. Per the germline V gene, CDR1 is SGHTS and CDR2 is YDEGEE. Trimming cost V 6 bases and J 8 bases; bases outside gene matches: 13. This CDR3 has 14 residues. The CDR3 nucleotides read TGTGCCAGCACCTCTGGTTACAGGGGTGAAGGCTACACCTTC. Residues: CASTSGYRGEGYTF.

This clone has only one observation. An end of the junction differs from the germline gene, which may be a read error. This sample also contains other DNA sequences that code for the same CDR3. The chain carries TRBV6-1 and TRBJ1-1; TRBD1 might be the D (5 bases). In germline, CDR1 is MNHNS, CDR2 SASEGT. The CDR3 contains 15 residues. The CDR3 nucleotides are TGTGCTAGCAGTGAAGTGGACACTCTGAACACTGAAGCTTTCTTT. This encodes CASSEVDTLNTEAFF.

V and J are TRBV11-3 and TRBJ2-7; a possible D gene is TRBD1 (6 bases). The CDR3 consists of 13 residues. Germline CDR1 is SGHNT and CDR2 is YENEEA. V lost 5 bases, J lost 3 bases, and 11 bases lay in between. The CDR3 nucleotides are TGTGCCAGCAGCAAGGACAGCAACTACGAGCAGTACTTC. Translated, it gives CASSKDSNYEQYF.

This clone was detected only a few times. The CDR3 loop reads CASSQDNWQPQHF. DNA of the CDR3: TGTGCCAGCAGCCAAGATAACTGGCAGCCCCAGCATTTT. This chain links TRBV14 with TRBJ1-5, with no clear D. V shed 0 bases and J shed 7 bases, with 7 bases lying between them. This CDR3 has 13 residues. CDR1 and CDR2 (germline): SGHDN, FVKESK.

The rearrangement joins TRBV5-6 to TRBJ2-5; 7 nucleotides agree with TRBD1. V shed 2 bases, J shed 3 bases, and the junction held 10 bases outside the gene matches. CDR1 and CDR2 (germline): SGHDT, YYEEEE. The CDR3 loop spans 16 amino acids. The CDR3 region has the DNA TGTGCCAGCAGCTTTAGGGTGGGACAGACGGAAGAGACCCAGTACTTC. Encoded protein: CASSFRVGQTEETQYF.

The J gene is TRBJ2-7, the V gene TRBV20-1, with D unclear. The CDR3 consists of 11 residues. The V gene lost 4 bases and the J gene lost 5 bases, with 9 bases spanning the gap. The germline gives CDR1 DFQATT, CDR2 SNEGSKA (reference sequence). The DNA for the CDR3 is TGCAGTGCTACCATCTATAACGAGCAGTACTTC. Protein product: CSATIYNEQYF.

This clone is a singleton in its sample. The chain combines TRBV28 with TRBJ2-6; a weak D match, TRBD2 (5 bases). With 6 bases removed from V and 0 bases from J, the gap between germline ends came to 15 bases. This CDR3 comprises 17 residues. Germline V gene data show CDR1 as MDHEN and CDR2 as SYDVKM. CDR3 DNA sequence: TGTGCCAGCAGACGGCAAGGACTGTTCTCTGGGGCCAACGTCCTGACTTTC. This sequence encodes CASRRQGLFSGANVLTF. Variable domain in full (rest from reference TRBV28 and TRBJ2-6): DVKVTQSSRYLVKRTGEKVFLECVQDMDHENMFWYRQDPGLGLRLIYFSYDVKMKEKGDIPEGYSVSREKKERFSLILESASTNQTSMYLCASRRQGLFSGANVLTFGAGSRLTVL.

The J gene is TRBJ2-4, the V gene TRBV10-3, with D possibly TRBD1 on 6 matching bases. The CDR3 has 14 amino acids. The V end was cut by 4 bases, the J end by 1 base, with 8 bases between. Germline CDR1 and CDR2: ENHRY and SYGVKD. CDR3 in amino acids: CAISGQGAKNIQYF. The CDR3 bases are TGTGCCATCAGTGGGCAGGGGGCCAAAAACATTCAGTACTTC.

The chain employs TRBV18 and TRBJ2-2; 10 bases line up with TRBD2. Germline-derived CDR1 and CDR2 are KGHSH and LQKENI. Germline trimming cut 6 bases from V and 1 base from J; bases unmatched to any gene: 5. CDR3 length: 16 residues. DNA of the CDR3: TGTGCCAGCTCGACCGGGACTAGCGTGAACACCGGGGAGCTGTTTTTT. Protein product: CASSTGTSVNTGELFF. The full variable domain, in which reference TRBV18 and TRBJ2-2 provide the parts outside the CDR3, is NAGVMQNPRHLVRRRGQEARLRCSPMKGHSHVYWYRQLPEEGLKFMVYLQKENIIDESGMPKERFSAEFPKEGPSILRIQQVVRGDSAAYFCASSTGTSVNTGELFFGEGSRLTVL.

V gene TRBV10-1 combines with J gene TRBJ2-2; 9 bases match TRBD2. The CDR3 consists of 14 residues. CDR1 and CDR2 from the germline V gene are WNHNN and SYGVQD (reference sequence). The ends lost 8 bases at V and 5 bases at J; junction bases unmatched: 6. The DNA of the CDR3 is TGCGCCAGCTCGGCGGGAGGGCCGACCGGGGAGCTGTTTTTT. Translation: CASSAGGPTGELFF.

The J gene is TRBJ2-7, the V gene TRBV7-2, with 9 positions matching TRBD2. The CDR3 extends over 13 amino acids. CDR1 and CDR2 (germline): SGHTA, FQGNSA. CDR3 sequence: CASRRGGTYEQYF. Here the CDR3 DNA reads TGTGCTTCGAGGCGGGGGGGCACATACGAGCAGTACTTC.

J is TRBJ2-2 and V is TRBV4-1; 7 nucleotides align to TRBD2. The CDR3 spans 17 residues. V dropped 8 bases and J dropped 5; count of bases not matched to a gene: 17. Germline V lookup: CDR1 MGHRA, CDR2 YSYEKL. CDR3 in amino acids: CASALSGAMSGTGELFF. The CDR3 region has the DNA TGCGCCAGCGCCCTGAGCGGGGCGATGAGTGGTACCGGGGAGCTGTTTTTT.

This rearrangement joins TRBV5-1 to TRBJ2-5; TRBD1 matches 9 bases. The CDR3 is 16 amino acids. Germline V gene data show CDR1 as SGHRS and CDR2 as YFSETQ. With V trimmed by 6 bases and J by 4 bases, 13 bases remained unmatched. In DNA form, the CDR3 reads TGCGCCAGCAAACCGGGGGGACAGGGTGAGGCAGAGACCCAGTACTTC. Translation: CASKPGGQGEAETQYF.

The chain carries TRBV18 and TRBJ1-5; D call uncertain. The ends were cut back, 6 bases at V and 6 bases at J, with 15 bases in the middle. This CDR3 spans 14 amino acids. Germline values: CDR1 KGHSH, CDR2 LQKENI. The CDR3 sequence is CASSPTSGSQPQHF. The CDR3 DNA is TGTGCCAGCTCTCCTACGAGTGGTTCTCAGCCCCAGCATTTT.

This chain connects TRBV7-9 to TRBJ2-1, with TRBD1 matching over 9 bases. The germline CDR1 and CDR2 sequences are SEHNR and FQNEAQ (reference sequence). The CDR3 loop spans 14 amino acids. Unmatched junction bases numbered 6, after V lost 5 bases and J lost 7 bases. The CDR3 here is CASSITGGWNEQFF. CDR3 in DNA: TGTGCCAGCAGCATAACAGGGGGCTGGAATGAGCAGTTCTTC.